This entry concerns a single T cell receptor beta chain. Antigen specificity is unknown. The sample originates from a study of spatial heterogeneity in lung cancer. Background on the study: Alpha-chain sequences were consistently detected in smaller numbers than beta-chain sequences.

The CDR3 is 14 residues long. CDR1 is LNHDA and CDR2 is SQIVND in the germline V gene (reference sequence). V was shortened by 5 bases and J by 5 bases, with 13 bases between the two germline ends. Time point denoted: sample taken at primary tumor resection. Whole RNA from tumor, nontumor lung or frozen PBMC was sequenced unsorted. Patients with untreated early-stage non-small cell lung cancer, numbering 55 to 80, were the donors. Whole-study results and caveats: At tumor resection, ubiquitous expanded TCRs were detected in blood more often than later.

The library protocol tagged each TCR cDNA with a unique molecular identifier. Each CDR3 protein is one row after TCRdb ran MiXCR on the 5' RACE reads. The data contain roughly 79,000 distinct CDR3 sequences, around 12% of them seen just once; the ten biggest clones take up around 4.3%. This receptor was obtained from a male donor with early-stage non-small cell lung cancer. Sample: PBMCs, taken at surgery. This chain connects TRBV19 to TRBJ1-5, with a tentative D call TRBD1 (6 bases). The CDR3 DNA follows: TGTGCCAGTAGTCCGGGGGGGGGGCATCAGCCCCAGCATTTT. Residues: CASSPGGGHQPQHF.